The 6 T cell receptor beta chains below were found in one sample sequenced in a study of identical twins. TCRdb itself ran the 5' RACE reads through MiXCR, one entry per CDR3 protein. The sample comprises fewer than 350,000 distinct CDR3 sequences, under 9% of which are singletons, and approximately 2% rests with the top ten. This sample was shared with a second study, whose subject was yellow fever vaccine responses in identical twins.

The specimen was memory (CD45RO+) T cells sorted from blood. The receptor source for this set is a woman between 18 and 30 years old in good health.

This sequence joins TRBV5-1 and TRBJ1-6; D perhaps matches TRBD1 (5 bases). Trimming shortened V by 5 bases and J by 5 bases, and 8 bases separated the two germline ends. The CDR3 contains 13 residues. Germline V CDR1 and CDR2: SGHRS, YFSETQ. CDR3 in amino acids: CASRTDHNSPLHF. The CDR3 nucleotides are TGCGCCAGCAGGACAGATCATAATTCACCCCTCCACTTT.

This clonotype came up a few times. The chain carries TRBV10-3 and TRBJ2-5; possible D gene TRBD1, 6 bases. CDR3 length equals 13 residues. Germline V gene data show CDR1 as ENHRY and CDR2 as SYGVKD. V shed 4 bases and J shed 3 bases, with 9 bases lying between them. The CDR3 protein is CAISVSGEETQYF. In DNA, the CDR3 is TGTGCCATCAGTGTATCAGGGGAAGAGACCCAGTACTTC.

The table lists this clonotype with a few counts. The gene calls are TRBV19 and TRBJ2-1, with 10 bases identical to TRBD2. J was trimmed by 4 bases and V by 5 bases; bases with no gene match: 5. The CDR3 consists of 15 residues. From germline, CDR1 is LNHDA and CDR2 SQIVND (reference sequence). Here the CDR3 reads CASSPVTSGYNEQFF. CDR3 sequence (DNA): TGTGCCAGTAGTCCCGTGACTAGCGGGTACAATGAGCAGTTCTTC.

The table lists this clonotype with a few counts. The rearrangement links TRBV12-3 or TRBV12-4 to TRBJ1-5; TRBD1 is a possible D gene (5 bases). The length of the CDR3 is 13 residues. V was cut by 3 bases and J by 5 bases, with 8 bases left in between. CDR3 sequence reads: CASSFRDDQPQHF. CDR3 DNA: TGTGCCAGCAGTTTCAGGGACGATCAGCCCCAGCATTTT.

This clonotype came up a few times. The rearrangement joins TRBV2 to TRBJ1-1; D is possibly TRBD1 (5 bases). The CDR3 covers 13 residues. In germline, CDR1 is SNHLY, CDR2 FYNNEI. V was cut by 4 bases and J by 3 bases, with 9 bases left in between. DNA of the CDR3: TGTGCCAGCAGTGCTGAAGGGGACACTGAAGCTTTCTTT. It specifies CASSAEGDTEAFF.

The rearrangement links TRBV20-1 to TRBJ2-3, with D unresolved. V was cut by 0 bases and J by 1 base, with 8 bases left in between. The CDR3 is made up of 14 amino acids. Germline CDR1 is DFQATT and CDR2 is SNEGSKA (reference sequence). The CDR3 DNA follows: TGCAGTGCTAGAGAGGTGGGCCGCACAGATACGCAGTATTTT. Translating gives CSAREVGRTDTQYF.